Listed below are T cell receptor beta chains from one sample, sequenced in a study of regulatory T cells in long-lasting Graves disease. MiXCR, applied by TCRdb to the multiplex PCR reads, yields one record per CDR3 protein. Altogether roughly 400,000 distinct CDR3 sequences are present, approximately 16% being singletons, with the ten largest covering under 30%. This sample also belongs to another study, concerning T cells in Graves' hyperthyroidism and ophthalmopathy.

This specimen consisted of peripheral blood mononuclear cells (PBMCs), obtained at new diagnosis, from a patient treated with antithyroid drugs. The receptors originated from a woman aged 18-29 years with Graves disease. Each CDR3 is given with its conserved first and last residue. D genes are given only for firm matches. Clone size, where shown, is once, few, many, or a class for clones that have expanded.

V	J	size	D	DNA	CDR3
TRBV7-2	TRBJ1-5	many	TRBD1	TGTGCCAGCAGCTTAGCGGACAGGGAATATCAGCCCCAGCATTTT	CASSLADREYQPQHF
TRBV20-1	TRBJ2-7	many	TRBD2	TGCAGTGCTAGGAGTCACGGGAGCGGGAGGGCTAAAGAGCAGTACTTC	CSARSHGSGRAKEQYF
TRBV7-9	TRBJ2-1	many	TRBD2	TGTGCCAGCAGCTTTCCCACTGGGACTAGCGAGGACAATGAGCAGTTCTTC	CASSFPTGTSEDNEQFF
TRBV27	TRBJ2-7	few	-	TGTGCCAGCAGTTTATTTCCCCGGAGCTCCTACGAGCAGCACTTC	CASSLFPRSSYEQHF
TRBV28	TRBJ2-7	many	-	TGTGCCAGCAGTTACCGTTCTGAAGTCCACGAGCAGTACTTC	CASSYRSEVHEQYF
TRBV29-1	TRBJ2-7	many	-	TGCAGCGTTAGCTACCTCTCCGGGGGACCAGAAAGGGCACCGGCCTACGAGCAGTACTTC	CSVSYLSGGPERAPAYEQYF
TRBV12-3/TRBV12-4	TRBJ2-7	many	TRBD1	TGTGCCAGCAGTTTACAGGGGAAGGGGGCTTCGGAGCAGTACTTC	CASSLQGKGASEQYF
TRBV28	TRBJ2-1	many	TRBD2	TGTGCCAGCAGTAGGCGGGGCCTAGCGGGAGGAAGGTGGTCCTACAATGAGCAGTTCTTC	CASSRRGLAGGRWSYNEQFF
TRBV28	TRBJ1-1	many	-	TGTGCCAGCAGGCCCCAAAGCAGTGAAGCTTTCTTT	CASRPQSSEAFF
TRBV30	TRBJ2-2	-	-	TGTGCCTGGAGGACCTTGACCGGGGAGCTGTTTTTT	CAWRTLTGELFF
TRBV20-1	TRBJ2-7	-	TRBD2	TGCAGTGCCCGGACTAGCGGGATCGGCGAGCAGTACTTC	CSARTSGIGEQYF
TRBV20-1	TRBJ1-5	few	TRBD1	TGCAGTGCTAGATCTTGGGTGCGAATAGGGGGCCTTTTAGGACCCCAGCATTTT	CSARSWVRIGGLLGPQHF
TRBV25-1	TRBJ2-1	-	TRBD1	TGTGCCAGCAGTGAATTCGGGGGACAGGGGACCAATGAGCAGTTCTTC	CASSEFGGQGTNEQFF
TRBV5-1	TRBJ2-1	-	TRBD2	TGCGCCAGCAGCTTTGGACTAGCGGGAGAACGCTCCTACAATGAGCAGTTCTTC	CASSFGLAGERSYNEQFF
TRBV2	TRBJ2-7	many	-	TGTGCCAGCCGGACTGGCGGGTTCGGAGAGAAGCAGTACTTC	CASRTGGFGEKQYF
TRBV20-1	TRBJ2-1	many	-	TGCAGTGCTAACCTTGGGGTCTATGAGCAGTTCTTC	CSANLGVYEQFF